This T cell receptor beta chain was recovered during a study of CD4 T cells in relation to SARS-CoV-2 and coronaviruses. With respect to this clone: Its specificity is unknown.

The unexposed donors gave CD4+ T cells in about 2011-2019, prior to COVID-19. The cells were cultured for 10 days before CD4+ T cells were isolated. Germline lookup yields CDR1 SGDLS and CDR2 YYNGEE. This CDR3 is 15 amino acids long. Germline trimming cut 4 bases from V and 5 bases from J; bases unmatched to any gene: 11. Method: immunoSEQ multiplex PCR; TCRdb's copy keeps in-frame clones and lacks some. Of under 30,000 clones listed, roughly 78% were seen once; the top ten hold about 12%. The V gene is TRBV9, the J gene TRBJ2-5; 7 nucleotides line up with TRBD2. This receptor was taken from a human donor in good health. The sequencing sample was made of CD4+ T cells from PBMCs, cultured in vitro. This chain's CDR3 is CASSPSLAERETQYF. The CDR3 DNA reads TGTGCCAGCAGCCCTAGCCTAGCGGAGCGGGAGACCCAGTACTTC.